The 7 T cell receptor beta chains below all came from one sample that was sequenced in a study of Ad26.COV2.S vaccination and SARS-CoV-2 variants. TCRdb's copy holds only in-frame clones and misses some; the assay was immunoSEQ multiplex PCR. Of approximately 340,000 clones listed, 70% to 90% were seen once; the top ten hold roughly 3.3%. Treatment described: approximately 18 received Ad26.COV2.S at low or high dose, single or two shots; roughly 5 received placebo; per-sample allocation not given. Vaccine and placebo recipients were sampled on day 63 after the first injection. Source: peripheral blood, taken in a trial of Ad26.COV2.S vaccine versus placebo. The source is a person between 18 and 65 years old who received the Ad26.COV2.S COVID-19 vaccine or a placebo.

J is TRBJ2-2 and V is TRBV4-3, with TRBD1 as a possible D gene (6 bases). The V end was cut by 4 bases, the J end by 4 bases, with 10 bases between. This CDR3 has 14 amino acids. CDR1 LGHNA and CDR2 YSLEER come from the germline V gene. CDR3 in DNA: TGCGCCAGCAGCCGGGACACTCCCACCGGGGAGCTGTTTTTT. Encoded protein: CASSRDTPTGELFF.

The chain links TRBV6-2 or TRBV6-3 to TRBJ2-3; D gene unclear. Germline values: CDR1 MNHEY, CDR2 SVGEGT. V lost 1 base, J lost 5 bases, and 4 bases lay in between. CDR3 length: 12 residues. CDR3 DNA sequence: TGTGCCAGCAGTTACTTGGGAGATACGCAGTATTTT. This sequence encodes CASSYLGDTQYF.

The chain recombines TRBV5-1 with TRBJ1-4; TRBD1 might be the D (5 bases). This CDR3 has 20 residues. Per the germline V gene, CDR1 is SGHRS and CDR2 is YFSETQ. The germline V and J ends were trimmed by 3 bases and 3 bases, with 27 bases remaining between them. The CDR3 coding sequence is TGCGCCAGCAGCTCCGAACCTCGGGCAGGGCTTGTGGTCCCTAATGAAAAACTGTTTTTT. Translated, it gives CASSSEPRAGLVVPNEKLFF. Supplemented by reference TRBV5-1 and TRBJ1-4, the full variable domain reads KAGVTQTPRYLIKTRGQQVTLSCSPISGHRSVSWYQQTPGQGLQFLFEYFSETQRNKGNFPGRFSGRQFSNSRSEMNVSTLELGDSALYLCASSSEPRAGLVVPNEKLFFGSGTQLSVL.

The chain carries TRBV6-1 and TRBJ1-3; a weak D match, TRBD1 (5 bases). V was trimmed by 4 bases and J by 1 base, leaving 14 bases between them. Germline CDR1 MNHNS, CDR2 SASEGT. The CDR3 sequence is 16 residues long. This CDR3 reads CASSAAGGLSGNTIYF. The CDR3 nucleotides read TGTGCCAGCAGTGCTGCGGGGGGACTGTCTGGAAACACCATATATTTT.

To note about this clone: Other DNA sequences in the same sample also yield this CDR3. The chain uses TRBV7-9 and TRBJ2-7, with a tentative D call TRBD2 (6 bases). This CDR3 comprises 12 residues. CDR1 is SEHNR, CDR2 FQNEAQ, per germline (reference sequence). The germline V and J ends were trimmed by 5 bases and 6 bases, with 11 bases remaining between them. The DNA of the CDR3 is TGTGCCAGCAGCCCGCAGGGAGGCGAGCAGTACTTC. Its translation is CASSPQGGEQYF.

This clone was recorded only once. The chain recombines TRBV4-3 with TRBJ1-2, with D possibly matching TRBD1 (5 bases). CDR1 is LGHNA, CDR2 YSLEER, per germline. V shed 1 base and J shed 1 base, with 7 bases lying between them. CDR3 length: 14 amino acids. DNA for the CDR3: TGCGCCAGCAGCCAAGCGAGGGGTAACTATGGCTACACCTTC. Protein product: CASSQARGNYGYTF.

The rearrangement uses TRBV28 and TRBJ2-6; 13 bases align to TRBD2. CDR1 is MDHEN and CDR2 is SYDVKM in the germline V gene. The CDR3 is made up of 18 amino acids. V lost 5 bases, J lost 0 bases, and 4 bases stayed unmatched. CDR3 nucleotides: TGTGCCAGCAGTCCGGGACTAGCGGGGTTCTCTGGGGCCAACGTCCTGACTTTC. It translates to CASSPGLAGFSGANVLTF. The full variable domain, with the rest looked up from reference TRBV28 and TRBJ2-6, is DVKVTQSSRYLVKRTGEKVFLECVQDMDHENMFWYRQDPGLGLRLIYFSYDVKMKEKGDIPEGYSVSREKKERFSLILESASTNQTSMYLCASSPGLAGFSGANVLTFGAGSRLTVL.